This T cell receptor (beta chain) derives from a study of T-cell reconstitution after alpha-beta-depleted transplantation in children. Study-level findings and limits: T-cell counts and diversity were attributed mostly to newly produced T cells one year after transplant. Several hundred graft clones that had expanded were reportedly the source of alpha-beta T cells about two months after transplant. After transplant, high TCRbeta diversity at day 60 in some patients arose from surviving recipient T cells and thymic progenitors.

With regard to this clonotype: Its antigen remains unidentified.

Unique molecular identifiers were incorporated into the prepared TCRbeta library. MiXCR was run by TCRdb on the PCR reads, yielding one entry per CDR3 protein. The sample records around 370,000 distinct CDR3 sequences, roughly 16% being singletons. Trimming took 6 bases from V and 5 from J; bases not matched to a gene: 8. The CDR3 is 14 residues long. CDR1 is SGHAT, CDR2 FQNNGV, per germline. Specimen: PBMCs, mostly from graft donor cells, collected 360 days after TCRalphabeta/CD19-depleted stem cell transplant. The TCR originated in a male patient aged 2 to 10 who had a stem cell transplant for acute lymphoblastic leukemia, so the T cells may come from the graft donor. The chain uses TRBV11-2 and TRBJ2-7, with 9 positions matching TRBD1. CDR3 sequence reads: CASSRRDREHEQYF. CDR3 DNA sequence: TGTGCCAGCAGTCGCCGGGACAGGGAGCACGAGCAGTACTTC.